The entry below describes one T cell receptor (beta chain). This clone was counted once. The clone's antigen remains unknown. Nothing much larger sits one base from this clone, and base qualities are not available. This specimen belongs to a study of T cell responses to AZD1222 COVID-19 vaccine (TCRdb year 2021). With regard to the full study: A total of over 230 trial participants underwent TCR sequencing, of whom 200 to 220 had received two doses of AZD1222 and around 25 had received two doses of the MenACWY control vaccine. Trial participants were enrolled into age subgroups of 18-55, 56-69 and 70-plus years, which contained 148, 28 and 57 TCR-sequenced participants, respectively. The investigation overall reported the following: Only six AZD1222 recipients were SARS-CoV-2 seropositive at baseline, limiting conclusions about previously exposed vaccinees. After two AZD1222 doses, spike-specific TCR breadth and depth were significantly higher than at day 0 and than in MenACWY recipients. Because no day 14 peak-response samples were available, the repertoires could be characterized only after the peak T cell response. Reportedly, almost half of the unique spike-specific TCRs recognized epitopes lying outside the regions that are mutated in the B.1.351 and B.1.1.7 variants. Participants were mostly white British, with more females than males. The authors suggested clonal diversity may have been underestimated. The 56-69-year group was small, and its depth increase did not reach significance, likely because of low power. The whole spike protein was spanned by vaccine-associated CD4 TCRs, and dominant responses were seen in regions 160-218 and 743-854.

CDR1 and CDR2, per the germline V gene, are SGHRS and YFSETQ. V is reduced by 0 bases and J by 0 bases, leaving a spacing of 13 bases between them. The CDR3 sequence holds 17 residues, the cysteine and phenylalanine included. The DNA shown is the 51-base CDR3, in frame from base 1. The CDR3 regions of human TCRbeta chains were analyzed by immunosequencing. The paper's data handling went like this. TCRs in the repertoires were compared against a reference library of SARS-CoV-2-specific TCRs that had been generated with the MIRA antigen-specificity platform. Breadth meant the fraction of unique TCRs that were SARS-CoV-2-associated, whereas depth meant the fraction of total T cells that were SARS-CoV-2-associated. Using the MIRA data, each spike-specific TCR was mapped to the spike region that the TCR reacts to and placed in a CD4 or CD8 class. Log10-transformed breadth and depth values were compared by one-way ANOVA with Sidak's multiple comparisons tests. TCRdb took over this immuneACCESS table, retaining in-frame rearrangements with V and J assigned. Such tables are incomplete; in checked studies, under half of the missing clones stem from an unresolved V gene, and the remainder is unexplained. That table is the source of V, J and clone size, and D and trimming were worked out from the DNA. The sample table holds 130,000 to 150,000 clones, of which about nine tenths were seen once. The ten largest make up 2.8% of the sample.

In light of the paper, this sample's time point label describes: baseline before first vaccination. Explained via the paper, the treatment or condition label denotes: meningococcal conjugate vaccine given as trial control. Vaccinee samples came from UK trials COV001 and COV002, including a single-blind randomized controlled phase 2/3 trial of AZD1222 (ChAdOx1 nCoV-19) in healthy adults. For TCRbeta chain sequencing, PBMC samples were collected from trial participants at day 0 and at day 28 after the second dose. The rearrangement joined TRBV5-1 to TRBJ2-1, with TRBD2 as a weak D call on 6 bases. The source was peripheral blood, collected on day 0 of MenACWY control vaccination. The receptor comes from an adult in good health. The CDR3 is CASSLELVAVSYNEQFF. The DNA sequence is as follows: TGCGCCAGCAGCTTGGAGTTGGTAGCGGTCTCCTACAATGAGCAGTTCTTC.